This note documents a single T cell receptor (beta chain) sequence. Its target is not known. The data belong to a study of T cells after yellow fever vaccination. Study-level background: Any fraction with a low cell number was prepared using SMART-Seq v4 Ultra Low Input.

Trimming stripped 6 bases from V and 3 bases from J, with 10 bases between. This CDR3 has 13 amino acids. One entry per CDR3 protein results from TCRdb running MiXCR on the 5' RACE reads. Of about 240,000 distinct CDR3 sequences in the sample, less than 9% were seen once. Study-level findings and limits: Any FACS-sorted repertoire could hold abundant clonotypes that contaminate it from the bulk population. Peaking on day 5 versus 15, the secondary response was faster but weaker.

The sequence came from a man aged 30 to 39 who received the YFV17D yellow fever vaccine. The starting material was CD4+ T cells sorted from PBMCs, obtained 15 days after the yellow fever booster vaccination. The chain links TRBV12-3 or TRBV12-4 to TRBJ2-3; D is possibly TRBD2 (6 bases). Here the CDR3 DNA reads TGTGCCAGCAGGCCGGGGGTGACAGATACGCAGTATTTT. It is translated as CASRPGVTDTQYF.